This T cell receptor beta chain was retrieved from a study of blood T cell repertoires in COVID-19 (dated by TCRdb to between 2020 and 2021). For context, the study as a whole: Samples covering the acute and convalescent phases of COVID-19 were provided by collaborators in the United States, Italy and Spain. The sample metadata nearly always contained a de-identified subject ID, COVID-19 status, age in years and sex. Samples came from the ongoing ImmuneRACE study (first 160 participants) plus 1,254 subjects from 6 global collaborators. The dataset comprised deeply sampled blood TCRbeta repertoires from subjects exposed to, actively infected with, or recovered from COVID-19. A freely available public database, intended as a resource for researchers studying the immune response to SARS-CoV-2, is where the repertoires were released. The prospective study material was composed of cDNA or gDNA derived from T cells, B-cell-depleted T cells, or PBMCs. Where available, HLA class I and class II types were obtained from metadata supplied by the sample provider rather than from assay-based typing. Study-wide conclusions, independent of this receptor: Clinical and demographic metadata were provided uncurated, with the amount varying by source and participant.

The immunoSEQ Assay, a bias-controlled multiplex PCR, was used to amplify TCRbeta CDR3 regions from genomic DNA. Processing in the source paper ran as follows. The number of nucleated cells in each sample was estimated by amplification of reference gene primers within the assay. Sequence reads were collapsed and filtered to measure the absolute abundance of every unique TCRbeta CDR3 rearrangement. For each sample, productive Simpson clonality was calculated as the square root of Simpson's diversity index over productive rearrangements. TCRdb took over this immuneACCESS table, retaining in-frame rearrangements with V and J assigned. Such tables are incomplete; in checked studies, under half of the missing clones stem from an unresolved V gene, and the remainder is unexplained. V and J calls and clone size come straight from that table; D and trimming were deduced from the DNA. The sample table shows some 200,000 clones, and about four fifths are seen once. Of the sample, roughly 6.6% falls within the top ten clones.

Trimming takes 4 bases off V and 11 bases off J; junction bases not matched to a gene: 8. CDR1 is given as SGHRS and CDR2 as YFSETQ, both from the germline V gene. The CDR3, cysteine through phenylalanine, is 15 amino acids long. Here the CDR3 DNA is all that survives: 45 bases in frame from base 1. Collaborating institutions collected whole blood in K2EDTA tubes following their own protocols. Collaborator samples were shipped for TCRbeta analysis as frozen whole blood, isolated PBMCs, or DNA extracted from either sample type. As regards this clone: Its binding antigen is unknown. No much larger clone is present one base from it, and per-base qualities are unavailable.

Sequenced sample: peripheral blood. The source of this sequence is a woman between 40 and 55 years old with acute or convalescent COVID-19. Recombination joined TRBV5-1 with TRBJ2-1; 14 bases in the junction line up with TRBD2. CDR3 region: CASSPGTSGGVQQFF. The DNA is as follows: TGCGCCAGCAGCCCCGGGACTAGCGGGGGCGTGCAGCAGTTCTTC.